A single TCR beta chain is shown here with its context. Its antigen is unidentified. The data are from a study of CD8 T cells in ankylosing spondylitis. V gave up 3 bases and J gave up 2 bases, with 10 bases separating them. The germline CDR1 and CDR2 sequences are DFQATT and SNEGSKA (reference sequence). The CDR3 totals 13 residues. Overall study findings and caveats: Previously reported in reactive arthritis synovial fluid and blood were some of the motif variants. Disease-linked clones reportedly showed significant enrichment in matched ankylosing spondylitis synovial fluid. A motif in TCR beta, a set of 8 or 9 highly homologous variants, appeared characteristic of ankylosing spondylitis blood.

Libraries for TCR beta were made by quantitative 5'-RACE with molecular barcodes. From the 5' RACE reads, TCRdb called clonotypes with MiXCR, one entry per CDR3 protein. The sample has approximately 440,000 distinct CDR3 sequences; 17% are singletons. The source material was blood, either unsorted or a sorted T cell fraction (not recorded which). The clonotype was recovered from a male donor with ankylosing spondylitis. This chain joins TRBV20-1 and TRBJ2-5; D is possibly TRBD1 or TRBD2 (5 bases each). This CDR3 is CSARRGGQETQYF. The CDR3 DNA reads as TGCAGTGCTAGGAGGGGTGGGCAAGAGACCCAGTACTTC.